The sequence of this TCR beta chain was determined in a study of cytomegalovirus exposure and HLA in healthy donors. As concerns this clone: What it binds is unknown.

V was shortened by 6 bases and J by 4 bases, with 12 bases between the two germline ends. CDR1 and CDR2 from the germline V gene are SEHNR and FQNEAQ (reference sequence). The CDR3 has 14 amino acids. Broader study findings: 87-base-pair reads could not separate some V segments, including TRBV6-2 and TRBV6-3. TCR beta chains associated with HLA were, in a later analysis, more clonally expanded than equally common others. The study flagged about 150 TCR beta chains as cytomegalovirus-associated.

60 Vbeta and 13 Jbeta primers were used in PCR. Sequenced by immunoSEQ multiplex PCR; TCRdb stores in-frame clones only, minus some. The sample records some 84,000 clones, approximately 78% being singletons. The sequenced sample was PBMCs. The sequence came from a male donor in good health and CMV-seropositive. The rearrangement joins TRBV7-9 to TRBJ2-2; D is unresolved. CDR3 sequence reads: CASSFNTVTGELFF. In nucleotides, the CDR3 is TGTGCCAGCAGTTTTAATACTGTCACCGGGGAGCTGTTTTTT.